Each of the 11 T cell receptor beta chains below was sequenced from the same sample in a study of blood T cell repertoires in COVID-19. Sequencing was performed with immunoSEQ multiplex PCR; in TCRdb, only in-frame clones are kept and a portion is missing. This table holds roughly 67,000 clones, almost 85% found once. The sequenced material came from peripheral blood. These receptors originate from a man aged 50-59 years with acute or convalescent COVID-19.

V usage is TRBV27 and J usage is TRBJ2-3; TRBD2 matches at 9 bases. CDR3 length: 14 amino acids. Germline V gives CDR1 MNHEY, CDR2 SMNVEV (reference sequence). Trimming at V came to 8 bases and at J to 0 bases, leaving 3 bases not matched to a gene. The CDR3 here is CASGAGGSTDTQYF. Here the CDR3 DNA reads TGTGCCAGCGGTGCGGGGGGGAGCACAGATACGCAGTATTTT.

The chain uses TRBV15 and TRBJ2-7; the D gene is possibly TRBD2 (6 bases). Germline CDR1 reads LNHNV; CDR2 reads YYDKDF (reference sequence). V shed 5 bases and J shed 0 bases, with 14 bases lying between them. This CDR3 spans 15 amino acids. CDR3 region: CATSFRSGGSYEQYF. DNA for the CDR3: TGTGCCACCAGCTTCCGGTCCGGGGGCTCCTACGAGCAGTACTTC.

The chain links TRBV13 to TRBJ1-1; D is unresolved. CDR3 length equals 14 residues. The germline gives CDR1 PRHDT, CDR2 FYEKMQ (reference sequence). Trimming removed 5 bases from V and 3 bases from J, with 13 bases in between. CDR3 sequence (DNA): TGTGCCAGCAGCCCACGGGGTAGGGACACTGAAGCTTTCTTT. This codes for CASSPRGRDTEAFF.

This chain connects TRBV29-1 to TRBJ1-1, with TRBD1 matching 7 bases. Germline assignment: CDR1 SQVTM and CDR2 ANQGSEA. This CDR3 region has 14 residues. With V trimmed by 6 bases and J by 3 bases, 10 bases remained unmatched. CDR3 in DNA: TGCAGCGTCGCTTGGAGGGGGCGAGACACTGAAGCTTTCTTT. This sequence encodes CSVAWRGRDTEAFF.

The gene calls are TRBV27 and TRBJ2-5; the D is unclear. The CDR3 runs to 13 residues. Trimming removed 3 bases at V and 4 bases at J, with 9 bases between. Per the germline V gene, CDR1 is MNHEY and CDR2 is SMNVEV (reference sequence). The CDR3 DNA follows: TGTGCCAGCAGTTTTCTTAGTGGAGAGACCCAGTACTTC. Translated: CASSFLSGETQYF.

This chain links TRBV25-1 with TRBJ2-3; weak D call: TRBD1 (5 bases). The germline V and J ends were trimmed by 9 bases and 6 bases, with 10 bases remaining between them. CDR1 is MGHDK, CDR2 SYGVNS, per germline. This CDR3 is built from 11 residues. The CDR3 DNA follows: TGTGCCAGTGGACACGGGGATACGCAGTATTTT. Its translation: CASGHGDTQYF.

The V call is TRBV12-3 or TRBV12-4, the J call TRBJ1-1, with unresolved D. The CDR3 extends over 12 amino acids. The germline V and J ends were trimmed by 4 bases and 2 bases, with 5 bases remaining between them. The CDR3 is CASSSPNTEAFF. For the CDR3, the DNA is TGTGCCAGCAGTTCCCCAAACACTGAAGCTTTCTTT.

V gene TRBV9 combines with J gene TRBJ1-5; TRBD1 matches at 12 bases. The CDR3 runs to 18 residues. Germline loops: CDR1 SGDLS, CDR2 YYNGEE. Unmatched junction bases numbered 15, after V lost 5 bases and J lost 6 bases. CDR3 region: CASSLIYRGQGAAQPQHF. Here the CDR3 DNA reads TGTGCCAGCAGTTTAATCTATCGGGGACAGGGGGCAGCTCAGCCCCAGCATTTT.

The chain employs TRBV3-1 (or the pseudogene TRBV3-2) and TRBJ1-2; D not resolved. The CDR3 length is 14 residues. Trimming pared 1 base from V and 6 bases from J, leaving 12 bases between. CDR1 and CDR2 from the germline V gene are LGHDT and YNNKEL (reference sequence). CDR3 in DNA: TGTGCCAGCAGCCAAGGGTACAGTCGGAATGGCTACACCTTC. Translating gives CASSQGYSRNGYTF.

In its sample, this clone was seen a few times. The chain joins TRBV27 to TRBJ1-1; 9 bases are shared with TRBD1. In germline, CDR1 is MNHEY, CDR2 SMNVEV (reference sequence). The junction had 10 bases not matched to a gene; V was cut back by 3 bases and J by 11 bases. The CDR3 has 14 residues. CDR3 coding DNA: TGTGCCAGCAGTTTCACAGGGGGCGGACCGGGGGCTTTCTTT. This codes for CASSFTGGGPGAFF.

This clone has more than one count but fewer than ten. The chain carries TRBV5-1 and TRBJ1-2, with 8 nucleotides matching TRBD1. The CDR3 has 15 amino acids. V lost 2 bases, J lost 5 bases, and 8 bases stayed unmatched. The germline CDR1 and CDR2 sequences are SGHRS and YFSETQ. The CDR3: CASSLLGQGTYGYTF. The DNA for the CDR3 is TGCGCCAGCAGCTTACTCGGACAGGGCACTTATGGCTACACCTTC.